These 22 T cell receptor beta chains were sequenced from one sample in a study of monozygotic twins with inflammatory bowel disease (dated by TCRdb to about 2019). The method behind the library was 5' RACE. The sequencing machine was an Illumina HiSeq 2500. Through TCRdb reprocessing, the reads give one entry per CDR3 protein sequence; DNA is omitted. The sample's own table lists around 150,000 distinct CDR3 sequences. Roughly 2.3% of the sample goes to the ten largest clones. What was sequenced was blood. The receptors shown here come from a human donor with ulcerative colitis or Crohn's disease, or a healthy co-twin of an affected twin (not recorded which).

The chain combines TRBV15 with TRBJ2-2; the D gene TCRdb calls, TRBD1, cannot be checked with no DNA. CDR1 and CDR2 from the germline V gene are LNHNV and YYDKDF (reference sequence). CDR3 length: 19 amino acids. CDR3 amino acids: CATSRTGQESFPNTGELFF.

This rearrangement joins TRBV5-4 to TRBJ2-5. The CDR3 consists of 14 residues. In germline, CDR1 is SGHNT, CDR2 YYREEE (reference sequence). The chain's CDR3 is CASSLPTVQETQYF. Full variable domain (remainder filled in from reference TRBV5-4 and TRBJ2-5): ETGVTQSPTHLIKTRGQQVTLRCSSQSGHNTVSWYQQALGQGPQFIFQYYREEENGRGNFPPRFSGLQFPNYSSELNVNALELDDSALYLCASSLPTVQETQYFGPGTRLLVL.

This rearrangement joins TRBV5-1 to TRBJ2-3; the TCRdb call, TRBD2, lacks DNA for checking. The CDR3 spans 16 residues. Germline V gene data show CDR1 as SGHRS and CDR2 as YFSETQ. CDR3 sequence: CASSPGLADFTDTQYF.

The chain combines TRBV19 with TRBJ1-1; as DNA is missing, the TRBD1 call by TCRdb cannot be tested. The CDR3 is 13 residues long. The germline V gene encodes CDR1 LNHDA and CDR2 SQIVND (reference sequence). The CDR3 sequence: CASTKRGVPEAFF.

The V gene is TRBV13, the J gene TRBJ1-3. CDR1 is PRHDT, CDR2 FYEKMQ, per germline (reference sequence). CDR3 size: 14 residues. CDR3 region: CASSSGVRGNTIYF.

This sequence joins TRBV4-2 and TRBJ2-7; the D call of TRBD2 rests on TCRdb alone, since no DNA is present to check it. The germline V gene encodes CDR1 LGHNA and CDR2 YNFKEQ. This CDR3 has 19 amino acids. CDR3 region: CASSQEESSGTSGRYEQYF.

The CDR3 loop reads CASSHPRVGTQYF. The chain joins TRBV28 to TRBJ2-5; the D call from TCRdb, TRBD1, cannot be confirmed without DNA. The CDR3 length is 13 residues. Germline V CDR1 and CDR2: MDHEN, SYDVKM.

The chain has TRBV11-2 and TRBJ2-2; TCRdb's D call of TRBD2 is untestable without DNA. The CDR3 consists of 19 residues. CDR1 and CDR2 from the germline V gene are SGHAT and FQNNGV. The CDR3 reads CASSASLRGVAGGPGELFF.

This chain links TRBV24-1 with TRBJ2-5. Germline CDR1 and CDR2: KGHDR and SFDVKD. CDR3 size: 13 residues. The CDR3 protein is CATSDWQEETQYF.

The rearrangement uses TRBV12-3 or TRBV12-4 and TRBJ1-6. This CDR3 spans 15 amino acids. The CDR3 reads CASSLRPADNSPLHF.

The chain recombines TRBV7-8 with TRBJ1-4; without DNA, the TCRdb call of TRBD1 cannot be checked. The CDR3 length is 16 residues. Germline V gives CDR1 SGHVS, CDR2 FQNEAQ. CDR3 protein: CASSLARGSANEKLFF.

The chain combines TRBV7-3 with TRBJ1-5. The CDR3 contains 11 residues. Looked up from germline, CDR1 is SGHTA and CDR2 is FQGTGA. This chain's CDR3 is CASSFDQPQHF.

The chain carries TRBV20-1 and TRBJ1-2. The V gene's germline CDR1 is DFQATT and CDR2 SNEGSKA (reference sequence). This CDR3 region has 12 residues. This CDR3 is CGAIDSIYGYTF.

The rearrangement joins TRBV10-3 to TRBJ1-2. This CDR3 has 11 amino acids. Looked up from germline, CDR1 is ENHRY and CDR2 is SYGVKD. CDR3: CASGGDYGYTF.

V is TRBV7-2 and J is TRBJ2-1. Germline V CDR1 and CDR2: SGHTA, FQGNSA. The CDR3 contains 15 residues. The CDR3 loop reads CASSLSSGSYNEQFF.

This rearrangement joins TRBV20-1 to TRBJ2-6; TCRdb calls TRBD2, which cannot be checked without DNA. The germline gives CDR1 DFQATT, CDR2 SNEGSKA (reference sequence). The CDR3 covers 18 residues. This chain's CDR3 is CSARDRRRGYKGANVLTF.

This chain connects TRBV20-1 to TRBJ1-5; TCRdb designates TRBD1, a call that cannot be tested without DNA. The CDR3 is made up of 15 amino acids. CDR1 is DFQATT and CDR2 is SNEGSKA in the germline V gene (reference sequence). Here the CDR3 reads CSARVEQGADQPQHF.

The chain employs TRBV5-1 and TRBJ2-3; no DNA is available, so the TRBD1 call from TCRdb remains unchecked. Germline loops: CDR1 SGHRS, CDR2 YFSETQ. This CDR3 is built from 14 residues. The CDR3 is CASSVGQGADTQYF. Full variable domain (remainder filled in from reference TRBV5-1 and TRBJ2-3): KAGVTQTPRYLIKTRGQQVTLSCSPISGHRSVSWYQQTPGQGLQFLFEYFSETQRNKGNFPGRFSGRQFSNSRSEMNVSTLELGDSALYLCASSVGQGADTQYFGPGTRLTVL.

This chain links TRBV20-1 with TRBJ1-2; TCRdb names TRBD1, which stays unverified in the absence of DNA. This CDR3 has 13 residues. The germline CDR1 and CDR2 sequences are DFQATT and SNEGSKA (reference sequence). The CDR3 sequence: CSAKVDTLGGYTF.

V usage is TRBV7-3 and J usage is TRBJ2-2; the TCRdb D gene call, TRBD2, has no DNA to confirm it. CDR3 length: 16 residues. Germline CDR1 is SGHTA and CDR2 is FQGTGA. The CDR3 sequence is CASSLGVAANTGELFF.

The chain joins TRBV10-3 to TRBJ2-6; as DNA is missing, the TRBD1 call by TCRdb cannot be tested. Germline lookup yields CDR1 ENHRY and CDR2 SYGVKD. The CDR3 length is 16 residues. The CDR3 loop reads CAISRAGRIGANVLTF.

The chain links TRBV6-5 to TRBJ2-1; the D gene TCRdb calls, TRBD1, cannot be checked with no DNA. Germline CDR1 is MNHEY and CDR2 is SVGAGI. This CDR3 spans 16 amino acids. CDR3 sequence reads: CASSYREGGAHGEQFF.